This TCR beta chain was obtained from a study of T cell changes during pregnancy in multiple sclerosis. Clones were read by immunoSEQ multiplex PCR, and TCRdb kept only the in-frame ones, dropping some. The sample gives just under 45,000 clones, 95% to 97% of which show up once; 0.75% to 0.9% is in the top ten. J was trimmed by 4 bases and V by 1 base; bases with no gene match: 7. CDR3 length: 17 amino acids. CDR1 and CDR2 from the germline V gene are SGHTA and FQGTGA. The chain carries TRBV7-3 and TRBJ2-1, with 10 bases lining up with TRBD2. The material was peripheral blood, obtained in the second trimester of pregnancy. This sequence originates from a female donor with multiple sclerosis, enrolled in a pregnancy study. The CDR3 nucleotides read TGTGCCAGCAGCTTAATCGTGGCTAGCGGGAGTTACAATGAGCAGTTCTTC. It specifies CASSLIVASGSYNEQFF.